Included here is one TCR beta chain sequence, with context. The data belong to a study of blood T cell repertoires in COVID-19. Study as a whole: Samples of COVID-19 (acute and convalescent) were obtained from the United States, Italy and Spain. Sample material is recorded as cDNA or gDNA derived from T cells, B-cell-depleted T cells, or PBMCs.

In the authors' methods: Amplified reference gene primers provided the basis for estimating nucleated cell counts. Using immunoSEQ multiplex PCR, the repertoire was profiled, and TCRdb retains in-frame clones only, with some absent. V and J calls and clone size are those listed in that table; D and trimming were worked out from the DNA. This table holds fewer than 120,000 clones, around 82% found once. CDR3 size: 14 residues. Germline CDR1 and CDR2: SGHRS and YFSETQ. Trimming removed 4 bases from V and 8 bases from J; junction bases left unmatched: 8. Sequencing input: peripheral blood. The clonotype originates from a woman aged 60-75 years with acute or convalescent COVID-19. The chain is built from TRBV5-1 and TRBJ1-4; 7 nucleotides agree with TRBD1. The CDR3 coding sequence is TGCGCCAGCAGCCCCGAGGGGGCGGGGGAAAAACTGTTTTTT. Amino acid sequence: CASSPEGAGEKLFF. Combining the CDR3 with reference TRBV5-1 and TRBJ1-4 gives the whole variable domain KAGVTQTPRYLIKTRGQQVTLSCSPISGHRSVSWYQQTPGQGLQFLFEYFSETQRNKGNFPGRFSGRQFSNSRSEMNVSTLELGDSALYLCASSPEGAGEKLFFGSGTQLSVL.